The rows below give T cell receptor beta chains drawn from one sample of a study of blood T cell repertoires in COVID-19. Generated by immunoSEQ multiplex PCR, the TCRdb table keeps only in-frame clones and is missing some. The sample records 300,000 to 350,000 clones, about 86% being singletons. The specimen sequenced was PBMCs or T cells enriched from blood (not recorded which). These receptors came from a middle-aged woman with acute COVID-19. CDR3s include the opening cysteine and the closing phenylalanine or tryptophan. D genes are given only for firm matches. Not every row has a clone size; where given, it reads once, few, many or a size class.

TRBV10-3	TRBJ2-1	-	-	CAISEAGQDNEQFF	TGTGCCATCAGTGAAGCAGGGCAGGACAATGAGCAGTTCTTC
TRBV19	TRBJ2-7	TRBD1	-	CASSIRTGAYEQYF	TGTGCCAGTAGCATCAGGACAGGTGCCTACGAGCAGTACTTC
TRBV5-6	TRBJ1-1	-	once	CASSPGRRAEAFF	TGTGCCAGCAGCCCCGGGAGACGAGCTGAAGCTTTCTTT
TRBV9	TRBJ1-1	-	-	CASSGTGHMNTEAFF	TGTGCCAGCAGCGGTACAGGCCACATGAACACTGAAGCTTTCTTT
TRBV19	TRBJ1-2	-	-	CASQPAGLITNYGYTF	TGTGCCAGTCAACCCGCTGGACTGATAACTAACTATGGCTACACCTTC
TRBV10-3	TRBJ1-2	-	-	CAIGAANYGYTF	TGTGCCATCGGGGCGGCTAACTATGGCTACACCTTC
TRBV2	TRBJ1-1	TRBD1	-	CASPRGGQGMSAFF	TGTGCCAGCCCTCGAGGGGGACAGGGGATGTCAGCTTTCTTT
TRBV10-3	TRBJ1-2	-	-	CAISERSGEGNYGYTF	TGTGCCATCAGTGAGAGGTCAGGGGAGGGTAACTATGGCTACACCTTC
TRBV4-3	TRBJ2-1	TRBD2	-	CASSQGLAVFNEQFF	TGCGCCAGCAGCCAGGGACTAGCGGTATTCAATGAGCAGTTCTTC
TRBV7-2	TRBJ1-2	TRBD1	-	CASSLGTGTNYGYTF	TGTGCCAGCAGCTTAGGGACAGGAACCAACTATGGCTACACCTTC
TRBV10-3	TRBJ1-2	-	few	CAISESEGRLYGYTF	TGTGCCATCAGTGAGTCGGAGGGTCGGCTCTATGGCTACACCTTC
TRBV7-9	TRBJ1-3	-	-	CASNVLGDGNTIYF	TGTGCCAGCAACGTCCTAGGGGATGGAAACACCATATATTTT
TRBV27	TRBJ1-1	-	-	CASSNRDSKGAEAFF	TGTGCCAGCAGTAACCGGGACTCCAAGGGCGCTGAAGCTTTCTTT
TRBV2	TRBJ1-2	-	-	CASSPGFLDGYTF	TGTGCCAGCAGCCCGGGATTTTTAGATGGCTACACCTTC
TRBV7-2	TRBJ2-5	TRBD1	-	CASSLATGVYGETQYF	TGTGCCAGCAGCTTAGCGACAGGGGTTTATGGAGAGACCCAGTACTTC
TRBV4-3	TRBJ1-2	-	-	CASSQEVQVVNYGYTF	TGCGCCAGCAGCCAAGAAGTTCAGGTTGTTAACTATGGCTACACCTTC
TRBV10-1	TRBJ2-1	TRBD1	-	CASSSIPGQGLNEQFF	TGCGCCAGCAGTTCAATTCCGGGACAGGGTCTTAATGAGCAGTTCTTC
TRBV2	TRBJ1-6	-	-	CASTGRGDNSPLHF	TGTGCCAGCACCGGACGGGGTGACAATTCACCCCTCCACTTT
TRBV3-1/TRBV3-2	TRBJ1-6	-	-	CASRYTGYSPLHF	TGTGCCAGCAGGTACACAGGGTATTCACCCCTCCACTTT
TRBV4-1	TRBJ1-2	-	-	CASSHVQEANYGYTF	TGCGCCAGCAGCCATGTACAGGAAGCTAACTATGGCTACACCTTC
TRBV3-1/TRBV3-2	TRBJ2-2	TRBD2	-	CASSHRLAGGGDTGELFF	TGTGCCAGCAGCCACCGACTAGCGGGAGGGGGAGACACCGGGGAGCTGTTTTTT
TRBV6-2/TRBV6-3	TRBJ1-1	TRBD1	-	CASSATGGRMNTEAFF	TGTGCCAGCAGTGCAACAGGGGGCAGGATGAACACTGAAGCTTTCTTT
TRBV5-6	TRBJ1-1	TRBD1	once	CASSFRQGLNTEAFF	TGTGCCAGCAGCTTTCGACAGGGGTTGAACACTGAAGCTTTCTTT
TRBV28	TRBJ1-2	TRBD1	-	CASNAQGEVRGYTF	TGTGCCAGCAATGCTCAGGGGGAAGTCCGTGGCTACACCTTC
TRBV5-1	TRBJ2-2	TRBD2	once	CASSFGASGKNTGELFF	TGCGCCAGCAGCTTCGGTGCTAGCGGGAAAAACACCGGGGAGCTGTTTTTT
TRBV12-3/TRBV12-4	TRBJ1-1	TRBD1	-	CASGDRENTEAFF	TGTGCCAGCGGGGACAGGGAGAACACTGAAGCTTTCTTT
TRBV5-4	TRBJ2-1	TRBD1	-	CATWDRGMDEQFF	TGTGCCACCTGGGACAGGGGGATGGATGAGCAGTTCTTC
TRBV19	TRBJ1-4	-	-	CASSTLALSGMEEKLFF	TGTGCCAGTAGTACCCTTGCGCTCTCGGGGATGGAAGAAAAACTGTTTTTT
TRBV7-2	TRBJ1-2	-	-	CASSLGGSYGYTF	TGTGCCAGCAGCTTAGGAGGGAGCTATGGCTACACCTTC
TRBV5-1	TRBJ1-2	-	-	CASSLSQGYGYTF	TGCGCCAGCAGCTTGTCACAGGGCTATGGCTACACCTTC
TRBV2	TRBJ2-5	-	-	CASRTGETQYF	TGTGCCAGCAGAACGGGGGAGACCCAGTACTTC
TRBV3-1/TRBV3-2	TRBJ1-2	-	-	CASSQDARNYGYTF	TGTGCCAGCAGCCAAGATGCCAGAAACTATGGCTACACCTTC
TRBV5-1	TRBJ2-7	TRBD1	-	CASSWGQSTYEQYF	TGCGCCAGCAGCTGGGGACAGTCGACCTACGAGCAGTACTTC
TRBV9	TRBJ2-7	-	-	CASSAHKGGQSVNEQYF	TGTGCCAGCAGCGCTCACAAGGGGGGACAGTCTGTAAACGAGCAGTACTTC
TRBV5-1	TRBJ2-4	TRBD2	once	CASSLDSSGLVIQYF	TGCGCCAGCAGCTTGGACAGCTCCGGACTAGTCATTCAGTACTTC
TRBV20-1	TRBJ2-7	-	-	CSASLENGPTSYEQYF	TGCAGTGCTAGTCTAGAGAATGGCCCTACATCCTACGAGCAGTACTTC
TRBV10-1	TRBJ1-6	-	-	CASSVSQGWYYNSPLHF	TGCGCCAGCAGTGTTAGTCAGGGTTGGTACTATAATTCACCCCTCCACTTT
TRBV7-8	TRBJ2-3	-	-	CASSLSRLTDTQYF	TGTGCCAGCAGCTTAAGCCGACTCACAGATACGCAGTATTTT
TRBV7-3	TRBJ2-3	TRBD2	-	CASSFGGREIDTQYF	TGTGCCAGCAGCTTTGGCGGGAGGGAAATAGATACGCAGTATTTT
TRBV5-1	TRBJ1-2	TRBD1	-	CASSLRQGASYGYTF	TGCGCCAGCAGCTTGAGACAGGGGGCGTCCTATGGCTACACCTTC
TRBV24-1	TRBJ2-1	-	-	CATRSSFGNEQFF	TGTGCCACCAGGAGCTCCTTCGGGAATGAGCAGTTCTTC
TRBV2	TRBJ1-1	-	once	CASSDGQLLGAFF	TGTGCCAGCAGTGATGGACAGCTCCTCGGAGCTTTCTTT